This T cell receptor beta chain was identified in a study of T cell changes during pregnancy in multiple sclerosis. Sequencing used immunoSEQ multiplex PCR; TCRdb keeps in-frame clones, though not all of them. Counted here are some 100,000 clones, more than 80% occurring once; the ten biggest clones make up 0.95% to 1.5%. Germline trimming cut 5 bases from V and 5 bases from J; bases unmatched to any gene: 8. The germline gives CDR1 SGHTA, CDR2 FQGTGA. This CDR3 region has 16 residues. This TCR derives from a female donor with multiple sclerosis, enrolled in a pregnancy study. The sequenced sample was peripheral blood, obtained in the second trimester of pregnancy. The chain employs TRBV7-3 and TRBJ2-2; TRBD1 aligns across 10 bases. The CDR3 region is CASSPRGQGITGELFF. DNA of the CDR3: TGTGCCAGCAGCCCTCGGGGACAGGGGATTACCGGGGAGCTGTTTTTT.